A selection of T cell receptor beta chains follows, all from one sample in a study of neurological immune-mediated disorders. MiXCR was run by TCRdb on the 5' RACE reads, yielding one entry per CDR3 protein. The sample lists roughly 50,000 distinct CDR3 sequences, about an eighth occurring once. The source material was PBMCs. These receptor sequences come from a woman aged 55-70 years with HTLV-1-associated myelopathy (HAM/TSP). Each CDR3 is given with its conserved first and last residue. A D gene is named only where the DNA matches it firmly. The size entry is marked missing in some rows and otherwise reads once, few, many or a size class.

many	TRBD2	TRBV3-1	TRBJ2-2	TGTGCCAGCAGCCCGCGTGGGGGGCTAGCGGGAGTTACCGGGGAGCTGTTTTTT	CASSPRGGLAGVTGELFF
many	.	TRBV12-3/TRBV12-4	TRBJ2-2	TGTGCCAGCAGTTTGTATGGGGACACCGGGGAGCTGTTTTTT	CASSLYGDTGELFF
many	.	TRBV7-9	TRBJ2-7	TGTGCCAGCAGCTTAGGGGGGCGCTACGAGCAGTACTTC	CASSLGGRYEQYF
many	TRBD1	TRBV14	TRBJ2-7	TGTGCCAGCAGCCAAGTCAGGGGGCGCTCCTACGAGCAGTACTTC	CASSQVRGRSYEQYF
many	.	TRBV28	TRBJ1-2	TGTGCCAGCAGTTACCCGAGTGAGGGCTACACCTTC	CASSYPSEGYTF
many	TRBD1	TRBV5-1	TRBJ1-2	TGCGCCAGCAGTAGGACAGGGAACTATGGCTACACCTTC	CASSRTGNYGYTF
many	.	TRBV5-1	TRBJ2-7	TGCGCCAGCAGCTTGGCCATTGACTCCTACGAGCAGTACTTC	CASSLAIDSYEQYF
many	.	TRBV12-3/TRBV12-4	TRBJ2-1	TGTGCCAGCAGTTTCCTTAGTGAGCAGTTCTTC	CASSFLSEQFF
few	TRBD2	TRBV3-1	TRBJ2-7	TGTGCCAGCACCCGGGAGGGAGGGTACGAGCAGTACTTC	CASTREGGYEQYF
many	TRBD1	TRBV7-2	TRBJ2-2	TGTGCCAGCAGCTTAAATCAACGGGGACAGATGATTTTT	CASSLNQRGQMIF
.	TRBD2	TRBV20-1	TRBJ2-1	TGCAGTATCGTTACCGCCATAGCGGGAGATGAGCAGTTCTTC	CSIVTAIAGDEQFF
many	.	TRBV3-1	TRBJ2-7	TGTGCCAGCAGCCAAGAGGTACGGGGCTACGAGCAGTACTTC	CASSQEVRGYEQYF
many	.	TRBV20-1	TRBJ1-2	TGCAGTGCTAGCGGGACTCCAGAAGGGGGCTACACCTTC	CSASGTPEGGYTF
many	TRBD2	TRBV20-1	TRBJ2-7	TGCAGTGCTAGAGGGGTAACTAGCGTCGACGAGCAGTACTTC	CSARGVTSVDEQYF
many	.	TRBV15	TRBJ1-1	TGTGCCACCAGCAGAAGGGGCACTGAAGCTTTCTTT	CATSRRGTEAFF
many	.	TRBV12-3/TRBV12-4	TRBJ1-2	TGTGCCAGCAGACCCTTCGCGGCCCGCTCTAACTATGGCTACACCTTC	CASRPFAARSNYGYTF
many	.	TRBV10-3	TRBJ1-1	TGTGCCATCGGGAAGGGACTGAACACTGAAGCTTTCTTT	CAIGKGLNTEAFF
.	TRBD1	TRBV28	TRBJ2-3	TGTGCCAGCAGTTTCGTGACAGGGGGCACAGATACGCGGTATTTT	CASSFVTGGTDTRYF
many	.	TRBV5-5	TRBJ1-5	TGTGCCAGCACCTTGGGCGGAAATCAGCCCCAGCATTTT	CASTLGGNQPQHF
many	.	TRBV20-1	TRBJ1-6	TGCAGTGCTAGAAAAGGGCAAGACAATTCACCCCTCCACTTT	CSARKGQDNSPLHF
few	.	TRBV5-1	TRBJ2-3	TGCGCCAGCAGCTTGGTAGGCCCGCCGGGAGATACGCAGTATTTT	CASSLVGPPGDTQYF
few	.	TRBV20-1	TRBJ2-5	TGCAGTGCTAGACCCACTCAGGGAGTAGAGACCCAGTACTTC	CSARPTQGVETQYF